This entry concerns a single T cell receptor beta chain. Its antigen is not known. Per germline, CDR1 SGHDT and CDR2 YYEEEE. The CDR3 has 15 residues. V gave up 2 bases and J gave up 1 base, with 10 bases separating them. Time point described: week 11, during vaccination. With topical imiquimod, each dose of the vaccine consisted of 300 ug of mutant IDH1 20-mer peptide. Donor diagnoses consisted of new WHO grade 3 or 4 IDH1-mutant, ATRX-lost astrocytomas. Assay used: immunoSEQ multiplex PCR; TCRdb lists only in-frame clones, some missing. The table shows about 67,000 clones, with approximately 90% occurring only once. These data come from a study of a mutant IDH1 vaccine in newly diagnosed glioma. On the study more broadly: The initiation of vaccination occurred 4-6 weeks after radiotherapy alone, or with temozolomide cycles. Of the patients given treatment, around 60% were male and around 40% were female, and a mean age of around 38 years was recorded. Study results and caveats: Patients mounted vaccine-induced immune responses in 93.3% of cases.

The sample here was PBMCs, taken from a glioma patient whose treatment included an IDH1 peptide vaccine. The rearrangement uses TRBV5-6 and TRBJ1-3; D not resolved. The sequence came from a middle-aged man with glioma. The CDR3 here is CASSFPRASGNTIYF. For the CDR3, the DNA is TGTGCCAGCAGCTTTCCCAGAGCTTCTGGAAACACCATATATTTT.